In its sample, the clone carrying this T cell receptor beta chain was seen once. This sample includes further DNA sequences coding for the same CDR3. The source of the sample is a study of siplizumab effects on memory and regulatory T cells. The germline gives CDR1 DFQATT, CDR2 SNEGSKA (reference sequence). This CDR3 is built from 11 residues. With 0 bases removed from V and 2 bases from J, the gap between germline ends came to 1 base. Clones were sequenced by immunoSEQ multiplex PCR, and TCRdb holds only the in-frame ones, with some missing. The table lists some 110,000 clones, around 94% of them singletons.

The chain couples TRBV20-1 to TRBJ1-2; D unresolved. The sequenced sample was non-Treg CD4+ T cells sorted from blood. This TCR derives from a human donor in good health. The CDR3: CSARENYGYTF. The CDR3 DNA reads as TGCAGTGCTAGAGAGAACTATGGCTACACCTTC.